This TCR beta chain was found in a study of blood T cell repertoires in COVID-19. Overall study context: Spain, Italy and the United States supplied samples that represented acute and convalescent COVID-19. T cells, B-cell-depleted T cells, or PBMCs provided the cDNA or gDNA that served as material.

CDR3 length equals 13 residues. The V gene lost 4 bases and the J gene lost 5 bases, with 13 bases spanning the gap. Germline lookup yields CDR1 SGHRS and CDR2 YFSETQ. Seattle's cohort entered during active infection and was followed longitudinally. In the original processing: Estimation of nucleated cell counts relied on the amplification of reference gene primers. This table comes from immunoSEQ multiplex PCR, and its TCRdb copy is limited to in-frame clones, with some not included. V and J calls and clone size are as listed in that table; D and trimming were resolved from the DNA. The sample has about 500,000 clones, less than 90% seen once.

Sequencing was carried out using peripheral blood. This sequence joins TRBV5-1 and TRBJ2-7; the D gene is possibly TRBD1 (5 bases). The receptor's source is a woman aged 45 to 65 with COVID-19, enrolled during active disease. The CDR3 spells CASSRNQGNEQYF. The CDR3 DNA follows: TGCGCCAGCAGCCGTAACCAGGGAAACGAGCAGTACTTC.